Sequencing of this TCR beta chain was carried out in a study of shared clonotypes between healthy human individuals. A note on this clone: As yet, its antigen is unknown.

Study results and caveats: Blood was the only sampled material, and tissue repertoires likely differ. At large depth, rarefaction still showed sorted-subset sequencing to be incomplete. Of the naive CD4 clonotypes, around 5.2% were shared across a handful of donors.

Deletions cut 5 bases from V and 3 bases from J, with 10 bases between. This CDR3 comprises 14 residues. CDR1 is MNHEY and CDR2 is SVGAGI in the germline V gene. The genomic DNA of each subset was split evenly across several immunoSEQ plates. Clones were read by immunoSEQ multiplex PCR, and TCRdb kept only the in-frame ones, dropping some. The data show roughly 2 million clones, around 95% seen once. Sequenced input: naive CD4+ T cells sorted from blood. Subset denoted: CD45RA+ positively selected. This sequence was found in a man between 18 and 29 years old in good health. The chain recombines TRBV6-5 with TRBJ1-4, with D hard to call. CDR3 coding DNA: TGTGCCAGCAGTCCCTTGGTCTCTAATGAAAAACTGTTTTTT. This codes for CASSPLVSNEKLFF.